These 11 T cell receptor beta chains were sequenced from one sample in a study of cytomegalovirus exposure and HLA in healthy donors. The study ran its PCR with 60 Vbeta and 13 Jbeta primers. Repertoires were generated with immunoSEQ multiplex PCR, while TCRdb's copy carries only in-frame clones and drops some. The sample shows 200,000 to 250,000 clones, under 80% of them seen only once. Sequenced input: PBMCs. These receptors all stem from a woman in her 30s in good health and CMV-seronegative.

V usage is TRBV5-6 and J usage is TRBJ2-7; D is perhaps TRBD2 (5 bases). Germline V lookup: CDR1 SGHDT, CDR2 YYEEEE. The CDR3 extends over 15 amino acids. Trimming took off 3 bases at V and 2 bases at J, with 15 bases between the two ends. The CDR3 region has the DNA TGTGCCAGCAGCTCCGTCGGGGAAGCGGCCTACGAGCAGTACTTC. Translated: CASSSVGEAAYEQYF.

V is TRBV6-6 and J is TRBJ1-1; D remains ambiguous. The CDR3 has 15 amino acids. The V end lost 2 bases, the J end lost 1 base, and 11 bases lay between the germline ends. Germline V gene sequence: CDR1 MNHNY, CDR2 SVGAGI (reference sequence). CDR3 in amino acids: CASSYSGPGNTEAFF. CDR3 coding DNA: TGTGCCAGCAGTTACAGTGGCCCAGGGAACACTGAAGCTTTCTTT.

This clone has a single count. The chain joins TRBV11-2 to TRBJ2-4, with D possibly being TRBD2 (5 bases). Trimming removed 5 bases at V and 9 bases at J, with 17 bases between. The CDR3 spans 14 residues. The germline V gene has CDR1 SGHAT and CDR2 FQNNGV. The CDR3 loop reads CASSQWEQKSIQYF. The CDR3 bases are TGTGCCAGCAGCCAATGGGAGCAGAAGAGCATTCAGTACTTC.

The rearrangement links TRBV15 to TRBJ1-6; no reliable D call. CDR3 length: 14 amino acids. V was cut by 6 bases and J by 4 bases, with 10 bases left in between. Germline V CDR1 and CDR2: LNHNV, YYDKDF (reference sequence). DNA for the CDR3: TGTGCCACCAGTTCTAGTAATTATAATTCACCCCTCCACTTT. Translation gives CATSSSNYNSPLHF.

The J gene is TRBJ1-2, the V gene TRBV7-2; D perhaps matches TRBD1 (5 bases). CDR3 length: 15 amino acids. Germline V gene lookup returns CDR1 SGHTA and CDR2 FQGNSA. Trimming pared 0 bases from V and 4 bases from J, leaving 12 bases between. CDR3 region: CASSLACGALYGYTF. The CDR3 nucleotides are TGTGCCAGCAGCTTAGCGTGTGGGGCCCTCTATGGCTACACCTTC.

The chain couples TRBV6-6 to TRBJ2-1; TRBD2 aligns across 12 bases. The CDR3 contains 13 residues. Germline V gene data show CDR1 as MNHNY and CDR2 as SVGAGI (reference sequence). V lost 6 bases to trimming and J lost 7 bases; unmatched junction nucleotides: 1. Written as DNA, the CDR3 is TGTGCCAGCAGCGGGACTAGCGGGAATGAGCAGTTCTTC. This sequence encodes CASSGTSGNEQFF.

This rearrangement joins TRBV5-6 to TRBJ2-7; 9 bases agree with TRBD2. Germline V gene sequence: CDR1 SGHDT, CDR2 YYEEEE. The CDR3 runs 17 residues. V dropped 4 bases and J dropped 0; count of bases not matched to a gene: 11. The CDR3 DNA sequence: TGTGCCAGCAGCCCCTTGCGGGAGCGGGGGGCCTCCTACGAGCAGTACTTC. This sequence encodes CASSPLRERGASYEQYF.

The genes are TRBV2 and TRBJ1-5; weak D call: TRBD1 (5 bases). This CDR3 has 16 amino acids. CDR1 and CDR2 (germline): SNHLY, FYNNEI. Trimming took 5 bases from V and 0 from J, leaving 14 bases between them. The CDR3 spells CASSLRGWGSNQPQHF. As DNA, the CDR3 is TGTGCCAGCAGTCTCCGGGGGTGGGGTAGCAATCAGCCCCAGCATTTT.

The chain is built from TRBV6-5 and TRBJ2-7; TRBD2 is a possible D gene (7 bases). Between the trimmed V and J ends, which lost 5 bases and 0 bases, there was a span of 11 bases. CDR1 is MNHEY, CDR2 SVGAGI, per germline. The CDR3 has 14 residues. CDR3 protein: CASSKGDYSYEQYF. The CDR3 DNA reads as TGTGCCAGCAGTAAGGGGGACTACTCCTACGAGCAGTACTTC.

This clone has more than one count but fewer than ten. The chain joins TRBV5-4 to TRBJ2-3; D is possibly TRBD1 (6 bases). The CDR3 spans 14 residues. Trimming pared 6 bases from V and 1 base from J, leaving 12 bases between. Germline assignment: CDR1 SGHNT and CDR2 YYREEE (reference sequence). CDR3 in DNA: TGTGCCAGCATGCGACAGGCGCGCACAGATACGCAGTATTTT. It is translated as CASMRQARTDTQYF.

The CDR3 nucleotides read TGTGCCAGCAGCCCCCTTTCGGGGAACTATGGCTACACCTTC. This gives the protein CASSPLSGNYGYTF. The chain couples TRBV5-6 to TRBJ1-2; no clear D gene. The germline V gene encodes CDR1 SGHDT and CDR2 YYEEEE. Trimming cost V 4 bases and J 2 bases, with 12 bases left between them. The CDR3 contains 14 residues.